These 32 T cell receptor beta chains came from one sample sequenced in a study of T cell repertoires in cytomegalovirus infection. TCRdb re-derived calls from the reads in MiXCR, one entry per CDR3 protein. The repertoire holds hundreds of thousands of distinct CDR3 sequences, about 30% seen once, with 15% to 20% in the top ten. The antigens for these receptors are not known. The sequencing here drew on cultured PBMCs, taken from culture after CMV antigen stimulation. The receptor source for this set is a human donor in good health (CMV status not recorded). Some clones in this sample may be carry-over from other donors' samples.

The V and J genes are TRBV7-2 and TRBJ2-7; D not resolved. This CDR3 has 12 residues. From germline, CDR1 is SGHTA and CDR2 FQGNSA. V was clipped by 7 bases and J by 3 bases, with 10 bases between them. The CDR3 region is CASTRPGYEQYF. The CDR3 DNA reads TGTGCCAGCACCCGACCCGGCTACGAGCAGTACTTC.

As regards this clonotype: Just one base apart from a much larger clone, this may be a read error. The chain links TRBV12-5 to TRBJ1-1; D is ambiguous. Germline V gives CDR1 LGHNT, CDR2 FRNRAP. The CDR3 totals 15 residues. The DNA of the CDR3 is TGTGCTAGTGGTGCCACCCGGACGGCGAACGCTGAAGCTTTCTTT. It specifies CASGATRTANAEAFF.

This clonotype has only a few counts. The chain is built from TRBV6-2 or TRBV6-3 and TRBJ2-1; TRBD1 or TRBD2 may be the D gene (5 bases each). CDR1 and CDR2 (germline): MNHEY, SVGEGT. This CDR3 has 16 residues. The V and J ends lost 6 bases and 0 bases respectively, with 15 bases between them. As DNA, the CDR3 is TGTGCCAGCAGCTCAAGGGACGGGGACTCCTACAATGAGCAGTTCTTC. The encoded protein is CASSSRDGDSYNEQFF.

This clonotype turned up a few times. CDR3 amino acids: CAIKGTGNSYNEQFF. Written as DNA, the CDR3 is TGTGCCATCAAGGGGACAGGGAACTCCTACAATGAGCAGTTCTTC. This chain connects TRBV10-3 to TRBJ2-1; TRBD1 matches at 9 bases. With 7 bases clipped from V and 0 bases from J, the junction kept 4 bases outside the gene matches. The CDR3 runs to 15 residues. CDR1 is ENHRY and CDR2 is SYGVKD in the germline V gene.

CDR3 in amino acids: CASSLLRGGSYNSPLHF. DNA for the CDR3: TGTGCCAGCAGCTTGCTGCGGGGGGGGTCCTATAATTCACCCCTCCACTTT. The V gene is TRBV7-4, the J gene TRBJ1-6; possibly TRBD1 for D (5 bases). Trimming left V 3 bases short and J 1 base short, with 13 bases between. The CDR3 loop spans 17 amino acids. CDR1 is SGHVT, CDR2 SQSDAQ, per germline.

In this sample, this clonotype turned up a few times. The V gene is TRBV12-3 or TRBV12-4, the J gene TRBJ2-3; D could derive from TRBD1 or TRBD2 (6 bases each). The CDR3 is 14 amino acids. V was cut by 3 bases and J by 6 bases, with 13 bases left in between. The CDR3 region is CASSFGQGRDTQYF. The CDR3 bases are TGTGCCAGCAGTTTCGGCCAGGGGAGGGATACGCAGTATTTT.

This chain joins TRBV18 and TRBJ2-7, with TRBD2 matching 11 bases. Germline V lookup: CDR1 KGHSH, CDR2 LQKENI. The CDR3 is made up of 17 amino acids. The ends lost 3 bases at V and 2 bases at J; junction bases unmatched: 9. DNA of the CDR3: TGTGCCAGCTCACCCGGGGGGGGGACTAGCGGTCCCTACGAGCAGTACTTC. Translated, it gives CASSPGGGTSGPYEQYF.

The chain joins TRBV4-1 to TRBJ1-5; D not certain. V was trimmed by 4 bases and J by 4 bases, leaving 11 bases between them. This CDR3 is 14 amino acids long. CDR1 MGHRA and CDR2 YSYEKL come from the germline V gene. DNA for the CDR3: TGCGCCAGCAGCCCCTGGGAAGGAAATCAGCCCCAGCATTTT. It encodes CASSPWEGNQPQHF.

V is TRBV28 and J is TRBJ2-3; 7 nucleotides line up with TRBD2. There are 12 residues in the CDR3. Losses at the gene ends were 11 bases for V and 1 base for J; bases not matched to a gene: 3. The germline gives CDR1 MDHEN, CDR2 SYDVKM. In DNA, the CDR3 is TGTGCCGGCGGGGGTGGCACAGATACGCAGTATTTT. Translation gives CAGGGGTDTQYF.

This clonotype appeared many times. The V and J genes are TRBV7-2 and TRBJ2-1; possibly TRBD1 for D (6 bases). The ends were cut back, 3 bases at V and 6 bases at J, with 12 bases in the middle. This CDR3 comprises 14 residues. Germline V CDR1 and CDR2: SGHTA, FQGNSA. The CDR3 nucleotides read TGTGCCAGCAGCTTGTATACAGGGATCAATGAGCAGTTCTTC. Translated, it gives CASSLYTGINEQFF.

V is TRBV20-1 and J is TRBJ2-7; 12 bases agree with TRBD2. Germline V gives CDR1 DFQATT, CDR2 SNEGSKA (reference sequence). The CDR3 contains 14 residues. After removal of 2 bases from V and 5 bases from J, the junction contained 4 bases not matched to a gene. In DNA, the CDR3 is TGCAGTGCTAGAACTAGCGGGAGGAGGAACGAGCAGTACTTC. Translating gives CSARTSGRRNEQYF.

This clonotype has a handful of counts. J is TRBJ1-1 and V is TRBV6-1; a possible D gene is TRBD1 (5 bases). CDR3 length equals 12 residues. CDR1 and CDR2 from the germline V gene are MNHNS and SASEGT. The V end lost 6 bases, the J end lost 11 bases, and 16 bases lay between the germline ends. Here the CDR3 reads CASRSGSGTAFF. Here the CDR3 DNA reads TGTGCCAGCAGATCAGGTTCGGGGACGGCTTTCTTT.

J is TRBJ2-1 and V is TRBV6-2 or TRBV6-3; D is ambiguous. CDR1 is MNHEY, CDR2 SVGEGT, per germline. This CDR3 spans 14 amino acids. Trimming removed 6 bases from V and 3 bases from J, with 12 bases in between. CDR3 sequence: CASRTRTYYNEQFF. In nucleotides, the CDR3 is TGTGCCAGCAGGACTCGGACCTACTACAATGAGCAGTTCTTC.

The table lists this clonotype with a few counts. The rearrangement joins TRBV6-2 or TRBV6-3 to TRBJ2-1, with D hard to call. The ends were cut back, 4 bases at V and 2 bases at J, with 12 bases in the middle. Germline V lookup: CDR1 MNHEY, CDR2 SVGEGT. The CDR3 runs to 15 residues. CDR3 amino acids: CASSFQMTTYNEQFF. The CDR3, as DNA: TGTGCCAGCAGTTTCCAAATGACCACCTACAATGAGCAGTTCTTC.

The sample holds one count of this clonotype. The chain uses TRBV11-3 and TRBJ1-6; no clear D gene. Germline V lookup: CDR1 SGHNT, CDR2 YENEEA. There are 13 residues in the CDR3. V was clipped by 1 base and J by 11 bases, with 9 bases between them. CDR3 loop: CASSLGNRTPLHF. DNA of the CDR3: TGTGCCAGCAGCTTAGGTAATCGGACACCCCTCCACTTT.

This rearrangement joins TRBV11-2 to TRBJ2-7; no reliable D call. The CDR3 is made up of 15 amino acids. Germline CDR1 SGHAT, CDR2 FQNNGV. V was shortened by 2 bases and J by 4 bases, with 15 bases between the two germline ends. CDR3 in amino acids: CASSLMSLNGYEQYF. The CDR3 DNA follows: TGTGCCAGCAGCTTAATGTCTCTAAACGGGTACGAGCAGTACTTC.

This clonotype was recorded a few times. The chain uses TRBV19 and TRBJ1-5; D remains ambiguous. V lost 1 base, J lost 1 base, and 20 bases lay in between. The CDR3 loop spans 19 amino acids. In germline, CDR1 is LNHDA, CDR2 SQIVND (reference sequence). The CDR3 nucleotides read TGTGCCAGTAGTATAGGCCGCCTTCGAAGGACGTCGAGCAATCAGCCCCAGCATTTT. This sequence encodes CASSIGRLRRTSSNQPQHF.

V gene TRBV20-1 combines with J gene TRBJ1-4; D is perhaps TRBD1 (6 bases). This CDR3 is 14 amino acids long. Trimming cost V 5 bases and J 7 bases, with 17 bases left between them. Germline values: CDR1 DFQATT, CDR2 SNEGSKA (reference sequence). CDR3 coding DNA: TGCAGTGCTCCGGACAGAGGAGGTGGTGAAAAACTGTTTTTT. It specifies CSAPDRGGGEKLFF.

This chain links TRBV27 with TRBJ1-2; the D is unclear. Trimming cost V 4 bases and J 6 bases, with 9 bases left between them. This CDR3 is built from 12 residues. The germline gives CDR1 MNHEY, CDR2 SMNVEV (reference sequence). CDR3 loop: CASSSIGDGYTF. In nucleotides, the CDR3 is TGTGCCAGCAGTTCTATCGGGGATGGCTACACCTTC.

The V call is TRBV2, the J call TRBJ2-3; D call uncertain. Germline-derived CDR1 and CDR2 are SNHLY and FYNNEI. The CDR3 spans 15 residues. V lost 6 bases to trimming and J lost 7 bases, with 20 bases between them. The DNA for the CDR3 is TGTGCCAGCAGCGTTAGAACCTCCGGAACCTATACGCAGTATTTT. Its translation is CASSVRTSGTYTQYF.

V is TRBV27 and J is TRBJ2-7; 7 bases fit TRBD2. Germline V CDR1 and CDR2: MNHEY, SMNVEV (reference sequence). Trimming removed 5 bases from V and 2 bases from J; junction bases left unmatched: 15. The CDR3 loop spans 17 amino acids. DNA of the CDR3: TGTGCCAGCAGTCGTAAAGCCTCCGGGACTACCGCCTACGAGCAGTACTTC. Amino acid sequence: CASSRKASGTTAYEQYF.

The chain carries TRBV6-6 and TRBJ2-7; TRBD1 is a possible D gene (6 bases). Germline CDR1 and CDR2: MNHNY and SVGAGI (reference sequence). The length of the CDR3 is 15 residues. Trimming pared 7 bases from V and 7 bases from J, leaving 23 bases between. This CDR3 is CASTPISGGLREQYF. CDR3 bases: TGTGCCAGCACCCCAATTTCTGGGGGCCTGAGGGAGCAGTACTTC.

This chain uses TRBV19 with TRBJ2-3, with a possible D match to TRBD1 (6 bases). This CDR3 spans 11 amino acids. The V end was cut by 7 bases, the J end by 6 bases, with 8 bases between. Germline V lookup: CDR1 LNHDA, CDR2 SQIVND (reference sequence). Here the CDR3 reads CASKQGDTQYF. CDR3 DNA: TGTGCCAGTAAGCAGGGGGATACGCAGTATTTT. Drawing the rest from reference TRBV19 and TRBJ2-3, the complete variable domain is DGGITQSPKYLFRKEGQNVTLSCEQNLNHDAMYWYRQDPGQGLRLIYYSQIVNDFQKGDIAEGYSVSREKKESFPLTVTSAQKNPTAFYLCASKQGDTQYFGPGTRLTVL.

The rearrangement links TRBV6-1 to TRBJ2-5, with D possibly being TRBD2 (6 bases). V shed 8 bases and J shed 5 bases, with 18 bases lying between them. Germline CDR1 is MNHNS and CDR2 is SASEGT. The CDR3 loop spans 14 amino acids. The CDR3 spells CASDMVMGRETQYF. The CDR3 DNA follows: TGTGCCAGCGACATGGTGATGGGGAGGGAGACCCAGTACTTC.

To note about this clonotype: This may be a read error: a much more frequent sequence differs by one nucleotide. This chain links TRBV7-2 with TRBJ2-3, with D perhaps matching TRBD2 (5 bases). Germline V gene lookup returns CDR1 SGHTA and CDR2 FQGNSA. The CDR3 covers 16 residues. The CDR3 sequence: CAGSGTGPRQPDTQYF. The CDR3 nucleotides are TGTGCCGGCAGCGGAACCGGGCCCCGGCAGCCAGATACGCAGTATTTT.

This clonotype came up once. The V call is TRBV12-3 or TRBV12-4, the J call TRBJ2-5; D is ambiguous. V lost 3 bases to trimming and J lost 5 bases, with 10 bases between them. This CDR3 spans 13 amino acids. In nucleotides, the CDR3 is TGTGCCAGCAGTTTGTGGGTCTGGGAGACCCAGTACTTC. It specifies CASSLWVWETQYF.

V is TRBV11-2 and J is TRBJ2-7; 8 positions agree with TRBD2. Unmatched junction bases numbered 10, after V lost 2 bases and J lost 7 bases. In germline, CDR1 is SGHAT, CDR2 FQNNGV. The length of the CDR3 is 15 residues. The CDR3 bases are TGTGCCAGCAGCTTAATGCGGGAGGTTAAGGGAGAGCAGTACTTC. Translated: CASSLMREVKGEQYF.

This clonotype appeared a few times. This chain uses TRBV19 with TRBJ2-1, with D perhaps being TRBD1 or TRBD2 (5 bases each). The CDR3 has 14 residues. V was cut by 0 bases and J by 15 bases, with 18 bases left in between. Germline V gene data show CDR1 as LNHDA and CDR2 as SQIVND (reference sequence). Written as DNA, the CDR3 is TGTGCCAGTAGTATAGATCAGGGCAGGGAGCGGCGGTTCTTC. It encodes CASSIDQGRERRFF.

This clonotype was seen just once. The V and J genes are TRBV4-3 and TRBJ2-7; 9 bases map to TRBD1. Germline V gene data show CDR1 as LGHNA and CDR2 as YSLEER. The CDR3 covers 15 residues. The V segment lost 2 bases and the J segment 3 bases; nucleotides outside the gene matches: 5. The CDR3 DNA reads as TGCGCCAGCAGCCAATCGGGACAGGGTCTCTACGAGCAGTACTTC. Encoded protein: CASSQSGQGLYEQYF.

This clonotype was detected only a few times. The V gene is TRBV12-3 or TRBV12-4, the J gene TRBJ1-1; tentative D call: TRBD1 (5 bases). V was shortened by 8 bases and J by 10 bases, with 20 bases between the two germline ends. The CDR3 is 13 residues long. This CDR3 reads CASGPRERIAAFF. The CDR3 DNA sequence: TGTGCCAGCGGACCCAGGGAGCGAATAGCAGCTTTCTTT.

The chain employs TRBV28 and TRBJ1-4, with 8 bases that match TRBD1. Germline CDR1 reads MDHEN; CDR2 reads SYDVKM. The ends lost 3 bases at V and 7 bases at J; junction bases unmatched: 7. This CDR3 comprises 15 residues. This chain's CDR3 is CASSFRTGWGEKLFF. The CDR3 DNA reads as TGTGCCAGCAGTTTCCGGACAGGGTGGGGTGAAAAACTGTTTTTT.

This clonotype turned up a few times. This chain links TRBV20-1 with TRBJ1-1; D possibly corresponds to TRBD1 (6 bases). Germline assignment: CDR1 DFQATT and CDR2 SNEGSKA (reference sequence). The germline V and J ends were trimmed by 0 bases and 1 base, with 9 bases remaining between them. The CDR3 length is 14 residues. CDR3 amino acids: CSARDKTGNTEAFF. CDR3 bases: TGCAGTGCTAGAGACAAGACAGGGAACACTGAAGCTTTCTTT.